This T cell receptor beta chain was sequenced in a study of cytomegalovirus exposure and HLA in healthy donors. Study-level results: The study designated 160 or so TCR beta chains cytomegalovirus-associated. A further, later analysis showed that HLA-associated TCR beta chains (compared with equally common others) were more clonally expanded. A missense DCLRE1C variant was associated with V- and J-gene trimming of TCR beta chains in a later analysis, and an independent cohort replicated the association. Among donors in an Asian-associated ancestry cluster, a later analysis reportedly found fewer N-insertions than the roughly 610-donor mean.

Primers for the PCR totalled 60 Vbeta and 13 Jbeta. This table comes from immunoSEQ multiplex PCR, and its TCRdb copy is limited to in-frame clones, with some not included. In the table there are about 170,000 clones, around 85% of which are singletons. With regard to this clone: No antigen is known for it.

The CDR3 length is 14 residues. Trimming took off 2 bases at V and 8 bases at J, with 12 bases between the two ends. In germline, CDR1 is MNHEY, CDR2 SVGAGI. The chain employs TRBV6-5 and TRBJ1-4; D not certain. The sample was PBMCs. This receptor was identified in a male donor in good health and CMV-seronegative. DNA of the CDR3: TGTGCCAGCAGTTACGGCCCAGCGGGCGAAAAACTGTTTTTT. Its protein product is CASSYGPAGEKLFF.